The 9 T cell receptor beta chains reported below all come from one sample, sequenced in a study of T cell clonality in common variable immunodeficiency. Generated by immunoSEQ multiplex PCR, the TCRdb table keeps only in-frame clones and is missing some. Recorded here are about 42,000 clones, none singletons. Sequencing input: peripheral blood mononuclear cells. The receptor set was obtained from a person between 18 and 75 years old in good health.

This clone appeared many times. The DNA ends 3 residues before the CDR3 does, and the rest of the CDR3 is filled in from the germline J gene. The V call is TRBV14, the J call TRBJ2-1; perhaps TRBD2 as D (5 bases). The CDR3 extends over 17 amino acids. Germline V gene sequence: CDR1 SGHDN, CDR2 FVKESK. Trimming cost V 2 bases and J 0 bases, with 14 bases left between them. The CDR3 sequence is CASSQLMLASSYNEQFF. CDR3 bases read: TGTGCCAGCAGCCAACTGATGTTAGCGAGCTCCTACAATGAG.

There are a few counts of this clone. Read coverage stops 3 residues before the CDR3 terminus; the germline J gene supplies the remainder. The chain combines TRBV11-2 with TRBJ2-1; D is perhaps TRBD1 (6 bases). The germline CDR1 and CDR2 sequences are SGHAT and FQNNGV. There are 14 residues in the CDR3. V was pared by 3 bases and J by 3 bases, with 9 bases between. The CDR3 protein is CASSFRQVYNEQFF. Partial CDR3 DNA: TGTGCCAGCAGCTTCCGACAGGTCTACAATGAG.

This clone was counted many times. The sequence runs out 3 residues before the end of the CDR3; the remainder is reconstructed from the germline J gene. The chain employs TRBV28 and TRBJ2-7; TRBD2 is a possible D gene (5 bases). Trimming shortened V by 2 bases and J by 2 bases, and 10 bases separated the two germline ends. The CDR3 contains 14 residues. In germline, CDR1 is MDHEN, CDR2 SYDVKM. CDR3 protein: CASSLGGSTYEQYF. CDR3 bases read: TGTGCCAGCAGTTTAGGCGGGTCTACCTACGAG. Using reference TRBV28 and TRBJ2-7 for the parts outside the CDR3, the full variable domain is DVKVTQSSRYLVKRTGEKVFLECVQDMDHENMFWYRQDPGLGLRLIYFSYDVKMKEKGDIPEGYSVSREKKERFSLILESASTNQTSMYLCASSLGGSTYEQYFGPGTRLTVT.

This clone was detected many times. The CDR3 end lies 3 residues beyond the end of the read and is filled in from the germline J gene. The V and J genes are TRBV20-1 and TRBJ2-5, with 8 bases identical to TRBD1. The germline CDR1 and CDR2 sequences are DFQATT and SNEGSKA (reference sequence). The CDR3 consists of 12 residues. V was pared by 4 bases and J by 4 bases, with 2 bases of the junction left unmatched. The CDR3 protein is CSANGQGETQYF. The part of the CDR3 DNA that was read is TGCAGTGCTAACGGACAGGGAGAGACC.

In its sample, this clone was seen many times. The read gets to within 3 residues of the CDR3 end, and the germline J gene fills in the rest. The chain is built from TRBV20-1 and TRBJ2-3; 8 bases are a match to TRBD1. The CDR3 covers 15 residues. Germline CDR1 DFQATT, CDR2 SNEGSKA (reference sequence). With 6 bases clipped from V and 2 bases from J, the junction kept 10 bases outside the gene matches. CDR3 residues: CSARLTGGVTDTQYF. CDR3 bases read: TGCAGTGCAAGACTCACAGGGGGAGTCACAGATACG.

This clone was detected ten times or more. The read finishes 3 residues shy of the CDR3 end, and the germline J gene is used to complete it. The chain joins TRBV5-1 to TRBJ1-2; 9 bases fit TRBD1. This CDR3 region has 16 residues. CDR1 SGHRS and CDR2 YFSETQ come from the germline V gene. The CDR3 here is CASSQSSGTGYRGYTF. CDR3 DNA (partial): TGCGCCAGCAGCCAGTCCTCCGGGACAGGGTATAGGGGC.

This clone was recorded at least ten times. The CDR3 is cut off 3 residues early in the read; its end comes from the germline J gene. The J gene is TRBJ2-3, the V gene TRBV20-1, with 10 nucleotides matching TRBD2. Per germline, CDR1 DFQATT and CDR2 SNEGSKA (reference sequence). V dropped 4 bases and J dropped 1; count of bases not matched to a gene: 2. The CDR3 has 14 residues. Incomplete CDR3 DNA: TGCAGTGCTATAGGACTAGCGGGCACAGATACG. Its translation: CSAIGLAGTDT. The CDR3 in full is CSAIGLAGTDTQYF.

A note on this clone: The CDR3 goes on 3 residues after the read ends, and that part is filled in from the germline J gene. This sequence joins TRBV5-1 and TRBJ2-3; TRBD2 is a possible D gene (6 bases). Germline V gives CDR1 SGHRS, CDR2 YFSETQ. There are 16 residues in the CDR3. Trimming left V 4 bases short and J 4 bases short, with 19 bases between. CDR3 region: CASSPGLAGSADTQYF. CDR3 DNA, as far as it was read: TGCGCCAGCAGCCCTGGATTGGCGGGATCGGCAGATACG.

This clone has just a few counts. The read is 3 residues too short to cover the CDR3 end, so that end is filled in from the germline J gene. The chain combines TRBV7-2 with TRBJ2-3, with D uncertain. CDR1 and CDR2 (germline): SGHTA, FQGNSA. The length of the CDR3 is 14 residues. CDR3 protein: CASSLGAGQETQYF. Partial CDR3 DNA: TGTGCCAGCAGCTTAGGGGCAGGCCAAGAGACG.